The following is a T cell receptor beta chain sequence with its context. The antigen is undetermined. This sample is drawn from a study of cytomegalovirus exposure and HLA in healthy donors. Findings of the study overall: Compared with the roughly 700-donor mean, an Asian-associated ancestry cluster reportedly had fewer N-insertions, according to a later analysis. With DRB1 most and HLA-C fewest, TCR association rates differed between HLA loci in a later analysis.

PCR was performed using 60 Vbeta and 13 Jbeta primers. Some clones are missing from TCRdb's copy, which holds only in-frame ones; the method was immunoSEQ multiplex PCR. The data show approximately 150,000 clones, 60% to 80% seen once. The CDR3 is made up of 14 amino acids. J gave up 8 bases and V 7 bases, and 11 bases lay outside the gene matches. Germline CDR1 LNHDA, CDR2 SQIVND (reference sequence). The source is a woman in her 30s in good health and CMV-seronegative. What was sequenced was PBMCs. The rearrangement links TRBV19 to TRBJ1-2; TRBD1 aligns across 9 bases. Here the CDR3 DNA reads TGTGCCAGTAACATGGGACAGGGTCCGGGCGGCTACACCTTC. As protein: CASNMGQGPGGYTF.